These 4 T cell receptor beta chains were all obtained from the same sample, sequenced in a study of regulatory T cells in long-lasting Graves disease. Through Arm-PCR of CDR3 regions and iRepertoire HTBI primers, TCR beta libraries were built. Each CDR3 protein gets one entry after TCRdb re-called the multiplex PCR reads with MiXCR. The sample lists approximately 470,000 distinct CDR3 sequences; roughly 15% were seen once. Time point denoted: newly diagnosed GD, antithyroid drugs for less than 3 months. With RNA extracted from PBMCs as input, the TCR library was made. These data also formed part of another study, on T cells in Graves' hyperthyroidism and ophthalmopathy.

The sample here was peripheral blood mononuclear cells (PBMCs), taken at new diagnosis, from a patient treated with antithyroid drugs. All receptors come from a man aged 40-50 years with Graves disease.

The chain employs TRBV5-1 and TRBJ2-1; D possibly uses TRBD1 or TRBD2 (6 bases each). Judging by the DNA end, TRBJ2-5 fits better; the J call may be wrong. CDR1 SGHRS and CDR2 YFSETQ come from the germline V gene. The CDR3 runs 13 residues. CDR3 protein: CASSGGTQETQYF. The CDR3 coding sequence is TGCGCCAGCAGCGGGGGGACACAAGAGACCCAGTACTTC.

This clonotype was seen repeatedly, ten times or more. The rearrangement uses TRBV27 and TRBJ2-7; 12 nucleotides line up with TRBD2. Germline CDR1 is MNHEY and CDR2 is SMNVEV (reference sequence). J lost 5 bases, V lost 4 bases, and 6 bases had no gene match. The CDR3 runs to 15 residues. Here the CDR3 reads CASSSSSGRAHEQYF. As DNA, the CDR3 is TGTGCCAGCAGTTCTTCTAGCGGGAGGGCCCACGAGCAGTACTTC.

This clonotype was seen ten or more times. Its ends do not fully match the called genes, so a read error is possible. The V and J genes are TRBV5-1 and TRBJ1-5; D gene unclear. CDR1 and CDR2 from the germline V gene are SGHRS and YFSETQ. The CDR3 totals 12 residues. The CDR3 DNA is TGTGCCAGCAGCTTTAGCAATCAGCCCCAGCATTTT. Protein sequence: CASSFSNQPQHF.

J is TRBJ2-6 and V is TRBV6-2 or TRBV6-3; D possibly corresponds to TRBD1 (5 bases). Deletions cut 5 bases from V and 4 bases from J, with 12 bases between. The CDR3 spans 15 residues. CDR1 is MNHEY and CDR2 is SVGEGT in the germline V gene. The CDR3 DNA reads TGTGCCAGCAGTCGTAGGGGAATGGGGGCCAACGTCCTGACTTTC. This encodes CASSRRGMGANVLTF.